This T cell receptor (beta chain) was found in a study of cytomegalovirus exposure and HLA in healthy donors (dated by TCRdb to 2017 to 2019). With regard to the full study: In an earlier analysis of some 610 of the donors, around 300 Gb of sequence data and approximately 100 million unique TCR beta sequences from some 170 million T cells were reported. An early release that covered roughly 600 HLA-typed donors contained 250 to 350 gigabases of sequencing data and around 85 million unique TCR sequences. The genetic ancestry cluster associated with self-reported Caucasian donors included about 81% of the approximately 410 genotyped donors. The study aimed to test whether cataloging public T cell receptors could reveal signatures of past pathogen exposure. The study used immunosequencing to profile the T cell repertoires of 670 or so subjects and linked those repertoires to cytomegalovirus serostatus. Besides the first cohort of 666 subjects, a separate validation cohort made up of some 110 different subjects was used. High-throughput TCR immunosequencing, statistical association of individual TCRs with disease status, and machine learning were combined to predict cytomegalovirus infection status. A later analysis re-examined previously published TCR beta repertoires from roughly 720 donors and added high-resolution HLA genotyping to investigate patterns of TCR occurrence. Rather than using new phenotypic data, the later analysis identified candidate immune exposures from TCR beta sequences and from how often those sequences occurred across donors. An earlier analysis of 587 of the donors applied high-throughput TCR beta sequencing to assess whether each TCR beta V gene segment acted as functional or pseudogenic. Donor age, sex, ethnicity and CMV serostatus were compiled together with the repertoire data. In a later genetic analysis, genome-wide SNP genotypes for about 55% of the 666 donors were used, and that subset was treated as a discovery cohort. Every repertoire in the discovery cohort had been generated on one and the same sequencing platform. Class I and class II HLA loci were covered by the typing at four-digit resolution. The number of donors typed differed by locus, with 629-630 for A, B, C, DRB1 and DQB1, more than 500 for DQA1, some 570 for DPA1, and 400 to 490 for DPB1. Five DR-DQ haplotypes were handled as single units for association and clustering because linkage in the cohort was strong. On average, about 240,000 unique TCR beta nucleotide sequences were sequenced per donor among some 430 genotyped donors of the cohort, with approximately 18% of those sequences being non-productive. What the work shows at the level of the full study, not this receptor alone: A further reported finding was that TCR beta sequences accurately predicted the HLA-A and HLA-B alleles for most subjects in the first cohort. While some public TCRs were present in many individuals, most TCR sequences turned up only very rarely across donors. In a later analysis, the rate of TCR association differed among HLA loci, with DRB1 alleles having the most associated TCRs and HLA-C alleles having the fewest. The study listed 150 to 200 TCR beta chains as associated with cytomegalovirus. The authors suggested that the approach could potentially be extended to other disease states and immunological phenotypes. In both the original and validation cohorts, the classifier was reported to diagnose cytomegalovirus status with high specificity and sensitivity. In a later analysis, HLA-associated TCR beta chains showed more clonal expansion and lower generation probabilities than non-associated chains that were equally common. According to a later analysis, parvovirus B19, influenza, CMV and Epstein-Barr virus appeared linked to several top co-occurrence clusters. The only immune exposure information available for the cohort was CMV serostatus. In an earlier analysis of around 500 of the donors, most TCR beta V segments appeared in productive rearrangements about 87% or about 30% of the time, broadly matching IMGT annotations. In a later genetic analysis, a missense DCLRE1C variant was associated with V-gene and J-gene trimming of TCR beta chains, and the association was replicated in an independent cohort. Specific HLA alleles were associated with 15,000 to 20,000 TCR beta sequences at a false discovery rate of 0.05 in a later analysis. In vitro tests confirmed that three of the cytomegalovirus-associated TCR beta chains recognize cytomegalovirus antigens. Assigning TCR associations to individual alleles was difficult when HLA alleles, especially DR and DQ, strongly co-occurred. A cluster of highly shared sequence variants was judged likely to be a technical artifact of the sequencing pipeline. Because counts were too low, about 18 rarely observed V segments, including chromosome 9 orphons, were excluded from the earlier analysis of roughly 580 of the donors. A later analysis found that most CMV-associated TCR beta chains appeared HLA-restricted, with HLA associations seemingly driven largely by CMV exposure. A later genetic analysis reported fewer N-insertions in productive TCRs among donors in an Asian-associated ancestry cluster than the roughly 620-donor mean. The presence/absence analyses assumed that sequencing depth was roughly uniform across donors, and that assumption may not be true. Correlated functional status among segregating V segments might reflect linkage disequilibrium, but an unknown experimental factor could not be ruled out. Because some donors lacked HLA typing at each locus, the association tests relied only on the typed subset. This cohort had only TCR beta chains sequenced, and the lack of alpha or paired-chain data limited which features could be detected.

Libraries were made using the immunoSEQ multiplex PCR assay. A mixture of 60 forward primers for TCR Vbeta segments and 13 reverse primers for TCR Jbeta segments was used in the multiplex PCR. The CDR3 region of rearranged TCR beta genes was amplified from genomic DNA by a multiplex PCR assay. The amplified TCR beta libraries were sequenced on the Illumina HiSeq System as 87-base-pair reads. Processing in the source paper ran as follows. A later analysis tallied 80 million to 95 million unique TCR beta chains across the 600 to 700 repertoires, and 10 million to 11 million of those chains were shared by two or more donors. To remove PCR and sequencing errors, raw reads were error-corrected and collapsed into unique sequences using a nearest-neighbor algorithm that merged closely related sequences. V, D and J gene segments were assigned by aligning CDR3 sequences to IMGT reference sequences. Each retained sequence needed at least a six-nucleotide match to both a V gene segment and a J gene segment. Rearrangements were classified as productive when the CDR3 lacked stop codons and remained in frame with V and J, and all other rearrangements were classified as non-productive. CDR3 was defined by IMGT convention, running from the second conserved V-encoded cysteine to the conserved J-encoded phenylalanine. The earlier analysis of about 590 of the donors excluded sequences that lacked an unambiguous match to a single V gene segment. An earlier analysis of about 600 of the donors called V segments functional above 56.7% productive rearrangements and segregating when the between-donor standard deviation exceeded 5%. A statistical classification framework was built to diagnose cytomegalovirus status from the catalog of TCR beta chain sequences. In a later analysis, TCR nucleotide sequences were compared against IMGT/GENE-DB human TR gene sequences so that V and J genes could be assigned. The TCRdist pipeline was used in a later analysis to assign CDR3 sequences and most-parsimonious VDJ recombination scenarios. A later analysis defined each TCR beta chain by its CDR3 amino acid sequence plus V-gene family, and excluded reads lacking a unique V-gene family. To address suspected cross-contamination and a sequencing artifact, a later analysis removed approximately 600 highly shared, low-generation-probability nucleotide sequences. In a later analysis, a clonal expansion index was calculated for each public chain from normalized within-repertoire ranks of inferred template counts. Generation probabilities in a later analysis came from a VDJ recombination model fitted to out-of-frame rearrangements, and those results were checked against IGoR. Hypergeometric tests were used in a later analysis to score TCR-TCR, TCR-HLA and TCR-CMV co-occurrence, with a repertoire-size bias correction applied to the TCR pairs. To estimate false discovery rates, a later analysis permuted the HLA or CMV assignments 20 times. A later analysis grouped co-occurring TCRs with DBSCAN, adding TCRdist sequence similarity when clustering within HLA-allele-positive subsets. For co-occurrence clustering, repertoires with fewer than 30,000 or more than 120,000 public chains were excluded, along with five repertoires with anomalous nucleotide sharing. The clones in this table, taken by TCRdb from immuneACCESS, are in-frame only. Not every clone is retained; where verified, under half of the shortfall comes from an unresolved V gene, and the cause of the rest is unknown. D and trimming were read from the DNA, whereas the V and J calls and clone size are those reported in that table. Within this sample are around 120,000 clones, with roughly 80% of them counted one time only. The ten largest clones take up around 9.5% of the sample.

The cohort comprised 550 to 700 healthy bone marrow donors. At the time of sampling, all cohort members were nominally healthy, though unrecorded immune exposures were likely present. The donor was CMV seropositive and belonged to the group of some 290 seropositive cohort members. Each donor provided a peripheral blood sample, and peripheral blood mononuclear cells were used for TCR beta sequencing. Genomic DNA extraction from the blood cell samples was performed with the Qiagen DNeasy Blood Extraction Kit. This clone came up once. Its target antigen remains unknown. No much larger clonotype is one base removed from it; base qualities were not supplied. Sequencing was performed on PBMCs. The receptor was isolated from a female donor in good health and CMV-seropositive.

The CDR3 protein: CASITGTADTEAFF. The nucleotide sequence reads as follows: TGTGCCAGCATTACCGGGACAGCTGACACTGAAGCTTTCTTT. This chain is built from TRBV2 and TRBJ1-1; 7 nucleotides in the junction match TRBD1. Trimming removed 7 bases from V and 3 bases from J; the gene matches leave 8 bases unexplained. CDR1 is given as SNHLY and CDR2 as FYNNEI, both from the germline V gene. The CDR3 sequence holds 14 residues, the cysteine and phenylalanine included. This entry keeps only the CDR3 DNA: 42 bases, framed from base 1.